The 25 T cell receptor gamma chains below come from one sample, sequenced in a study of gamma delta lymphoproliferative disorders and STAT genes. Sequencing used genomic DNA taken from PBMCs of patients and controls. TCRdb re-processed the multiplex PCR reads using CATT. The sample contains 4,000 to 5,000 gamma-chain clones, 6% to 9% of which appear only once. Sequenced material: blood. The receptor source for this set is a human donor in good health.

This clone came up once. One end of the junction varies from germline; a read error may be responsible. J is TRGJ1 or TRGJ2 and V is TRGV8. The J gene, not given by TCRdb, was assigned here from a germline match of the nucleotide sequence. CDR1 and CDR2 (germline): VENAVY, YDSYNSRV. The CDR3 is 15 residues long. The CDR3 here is CATWGRAFFYYKKLF. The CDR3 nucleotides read TGTGCCACCTGGGGTAGGGCTTTTTTTTATTATAAGAAACTCTTT.

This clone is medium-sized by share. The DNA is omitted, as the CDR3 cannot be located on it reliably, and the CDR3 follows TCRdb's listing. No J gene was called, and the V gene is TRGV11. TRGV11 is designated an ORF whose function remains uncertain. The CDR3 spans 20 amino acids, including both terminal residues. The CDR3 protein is CTTVPAGLVPEVGTGWFKIF.

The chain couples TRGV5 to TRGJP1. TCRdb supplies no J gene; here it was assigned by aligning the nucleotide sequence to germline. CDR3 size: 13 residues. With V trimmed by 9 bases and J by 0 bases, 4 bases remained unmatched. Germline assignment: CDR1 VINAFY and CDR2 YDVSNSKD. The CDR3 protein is CATINTTGWFKIF. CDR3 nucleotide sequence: TGTGCCACCATTAATACCACTGGTTGGTTCAAGATATTT.

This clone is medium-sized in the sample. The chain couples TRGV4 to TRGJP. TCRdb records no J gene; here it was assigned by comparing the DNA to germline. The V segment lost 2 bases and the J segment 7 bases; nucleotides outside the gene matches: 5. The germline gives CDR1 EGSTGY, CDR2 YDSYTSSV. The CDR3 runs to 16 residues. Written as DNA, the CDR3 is TGTGCCACCTGGGATGTCTGGGAGTTGGGCAAAAAAATCAAGGTATTT. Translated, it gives CATWDVWELGKKIKVF.

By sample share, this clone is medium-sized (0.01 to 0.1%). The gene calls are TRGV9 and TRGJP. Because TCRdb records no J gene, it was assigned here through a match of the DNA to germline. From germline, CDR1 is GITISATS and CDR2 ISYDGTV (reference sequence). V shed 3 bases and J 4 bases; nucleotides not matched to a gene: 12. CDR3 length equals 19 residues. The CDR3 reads CALWEPHNTQELGKKIKVF. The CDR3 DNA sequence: TGTGCCTTGTGGGAGCCACATAATACACAAGAGTTGGGCAAAAAAATCAAGGTATTT.

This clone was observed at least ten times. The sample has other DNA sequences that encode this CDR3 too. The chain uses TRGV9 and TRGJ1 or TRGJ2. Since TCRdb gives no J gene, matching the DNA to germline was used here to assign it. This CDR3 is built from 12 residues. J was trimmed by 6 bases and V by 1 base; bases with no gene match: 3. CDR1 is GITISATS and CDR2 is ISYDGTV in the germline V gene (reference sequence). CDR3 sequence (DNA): TGTGCCTTGTGGGAGGTTTGTTATAAGAAACTCTTT. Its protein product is CALWEVCYKKLF.

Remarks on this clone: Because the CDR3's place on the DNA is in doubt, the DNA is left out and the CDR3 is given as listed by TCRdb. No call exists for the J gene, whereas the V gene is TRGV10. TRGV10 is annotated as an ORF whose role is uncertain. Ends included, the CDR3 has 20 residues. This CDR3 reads CAAWGPPIKGRNSLAVEQHF.

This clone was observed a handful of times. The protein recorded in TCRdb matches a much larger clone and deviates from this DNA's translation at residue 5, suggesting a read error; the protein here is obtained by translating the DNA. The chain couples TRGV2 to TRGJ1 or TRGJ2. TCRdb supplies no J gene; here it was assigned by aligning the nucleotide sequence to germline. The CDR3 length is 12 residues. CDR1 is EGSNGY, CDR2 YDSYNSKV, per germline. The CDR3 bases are TGTGCCACCTGGGGCGGGCCTGATAAGAAACTCTTT. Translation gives CATWGGPDKKLF.

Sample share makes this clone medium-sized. CDR3: CATWDSIEKLF. As DNA, the CDR3 is TGTGCCACCTGGGACTCGATTGAGAAACTCTTT. V gene TRGV2 combines with J gene TRGJ1 or TRGJ2. The J gene was missing in TCRdb and was found by matching the end of the DNA to germline. The germline CDR1 and CDR2 sequences are EGSNGY and YDSYNSKV. The CDR3 is 11 residues long. V lost 3 bases, J lost 11 bases, and 7 bases stayed unmatched.

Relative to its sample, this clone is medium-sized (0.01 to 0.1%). The CDR3 loop is CATWDRGYKKLF. The CDR3 coding sequence is TGTGCCACCTGGGACAGGGGTTATAAGAAACTCTTT. The genes are TRGV3 and TRGJ1 or TRGJ2. The J gene, absent from TCRdb, was called here by matching the DNA to germline. Germline CDR1 and CDR2: VTNTFY and YDVSTARD (reference sequence). The V gene end was trimmed by 0 bases and the J gene end by 6 bases; junction bases not matched to a gene: 2. The CDR3 is 12 residues long.

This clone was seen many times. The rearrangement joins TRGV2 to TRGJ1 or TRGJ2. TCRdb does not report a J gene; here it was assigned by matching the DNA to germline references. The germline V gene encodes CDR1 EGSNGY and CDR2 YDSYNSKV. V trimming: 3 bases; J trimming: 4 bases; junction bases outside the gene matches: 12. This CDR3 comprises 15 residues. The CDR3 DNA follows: TGTGCCACCTGGGACTACATCAAGAGCTATTATAAGAAACTCTTT. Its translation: CATWDYIKSYYKKLF.

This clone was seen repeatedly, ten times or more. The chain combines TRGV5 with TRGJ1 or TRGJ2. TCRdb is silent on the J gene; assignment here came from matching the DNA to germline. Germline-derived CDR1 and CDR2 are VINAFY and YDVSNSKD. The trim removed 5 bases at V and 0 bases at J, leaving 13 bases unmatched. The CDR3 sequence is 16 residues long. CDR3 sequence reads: CATWVPPEGNYYKKLF. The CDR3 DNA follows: TGTGCCACCTGGGTCCCCCCCGAGGGGAATTATTATAAGAAACTCTTT.

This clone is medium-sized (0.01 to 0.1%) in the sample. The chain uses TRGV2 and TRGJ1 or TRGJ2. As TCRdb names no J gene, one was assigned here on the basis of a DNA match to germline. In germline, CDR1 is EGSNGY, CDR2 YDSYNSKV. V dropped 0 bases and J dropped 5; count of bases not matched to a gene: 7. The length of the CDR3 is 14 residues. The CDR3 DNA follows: TGTGCCACCTGGGACGGGCGGGTTCATTATAAGAAACTCTTT. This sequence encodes CATWDGRVHYKKLF.

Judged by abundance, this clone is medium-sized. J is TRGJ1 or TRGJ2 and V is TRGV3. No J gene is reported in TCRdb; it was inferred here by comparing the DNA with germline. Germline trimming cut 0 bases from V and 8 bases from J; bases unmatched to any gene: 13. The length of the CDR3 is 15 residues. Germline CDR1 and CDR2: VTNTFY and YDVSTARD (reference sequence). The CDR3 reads CATWDRPPHINKKLF. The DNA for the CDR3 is TGTGCCACCTGGGACAGGCCACCGCACATAAATAAGAAACTCTTT.

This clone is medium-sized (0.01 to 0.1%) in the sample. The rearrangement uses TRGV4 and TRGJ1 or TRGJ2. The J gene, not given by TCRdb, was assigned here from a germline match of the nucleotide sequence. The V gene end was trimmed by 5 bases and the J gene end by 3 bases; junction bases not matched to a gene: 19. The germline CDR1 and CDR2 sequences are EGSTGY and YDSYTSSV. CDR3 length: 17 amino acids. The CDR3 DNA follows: TGTGCCACCTGGGTTTCTAAGGTAGGTTTCTTTTATTATAAGAAACTCTTT. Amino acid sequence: CATWVSKVGFFYYKKLF.

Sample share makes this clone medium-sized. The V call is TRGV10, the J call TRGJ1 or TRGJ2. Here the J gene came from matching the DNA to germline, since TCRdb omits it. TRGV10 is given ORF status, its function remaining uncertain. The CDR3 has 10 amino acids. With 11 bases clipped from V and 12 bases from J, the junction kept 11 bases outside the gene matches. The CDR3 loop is CAALDAGKLF. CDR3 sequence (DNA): TGTGCTGCGCTCGATGCGGGGAAACTCTTT.

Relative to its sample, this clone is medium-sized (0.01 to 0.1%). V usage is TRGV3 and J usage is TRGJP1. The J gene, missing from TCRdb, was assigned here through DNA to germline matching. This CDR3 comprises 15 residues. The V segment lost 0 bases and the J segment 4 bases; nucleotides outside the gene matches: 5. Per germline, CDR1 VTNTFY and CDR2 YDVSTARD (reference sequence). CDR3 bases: TGTGCCACCTGGGACAGGCGGGGCACTGGTTGGTTCAAGATATTT. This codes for CATWDRRGTGWFKIF.

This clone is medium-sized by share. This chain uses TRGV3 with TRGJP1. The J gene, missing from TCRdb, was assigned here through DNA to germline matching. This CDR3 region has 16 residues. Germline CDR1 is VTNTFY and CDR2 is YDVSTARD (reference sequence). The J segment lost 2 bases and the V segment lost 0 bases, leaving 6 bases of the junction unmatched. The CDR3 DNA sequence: TGTGCCACCTGGGACAGGCAGGGGACCACTGGTTGGTTCAAGATATTT. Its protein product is CATWDRQGTTGWFKIF.

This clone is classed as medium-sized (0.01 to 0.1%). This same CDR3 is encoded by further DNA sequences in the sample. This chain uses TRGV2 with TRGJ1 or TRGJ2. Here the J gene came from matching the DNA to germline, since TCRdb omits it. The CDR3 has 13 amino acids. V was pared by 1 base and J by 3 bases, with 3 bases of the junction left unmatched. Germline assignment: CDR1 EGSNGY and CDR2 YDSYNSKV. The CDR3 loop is CATWDGSYYKKLF. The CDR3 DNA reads TGTGCCACCTGGGACGGATCTTATTATAAGAAACTCTTT.

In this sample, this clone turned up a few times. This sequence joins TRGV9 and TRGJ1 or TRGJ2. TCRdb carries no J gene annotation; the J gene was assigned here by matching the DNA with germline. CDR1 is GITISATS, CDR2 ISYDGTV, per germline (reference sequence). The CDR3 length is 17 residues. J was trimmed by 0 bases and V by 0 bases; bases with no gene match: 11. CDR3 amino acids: CALWEVPATRNYYKKLF. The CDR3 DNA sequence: TGTGCCTTGTGGGAGGTGCCGGCGACCCGGAATTATTATAAGAAACTCTTT.

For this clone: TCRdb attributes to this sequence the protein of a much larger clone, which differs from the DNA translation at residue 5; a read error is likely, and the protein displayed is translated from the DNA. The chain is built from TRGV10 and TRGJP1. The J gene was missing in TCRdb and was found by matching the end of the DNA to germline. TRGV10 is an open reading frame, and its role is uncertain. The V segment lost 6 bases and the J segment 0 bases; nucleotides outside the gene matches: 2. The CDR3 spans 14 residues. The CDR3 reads CAAWCNTTGWFKIF. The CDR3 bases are TGTGCTGCGTGGTGTAATACCACTGGTTGGTTCAAGATATTT.

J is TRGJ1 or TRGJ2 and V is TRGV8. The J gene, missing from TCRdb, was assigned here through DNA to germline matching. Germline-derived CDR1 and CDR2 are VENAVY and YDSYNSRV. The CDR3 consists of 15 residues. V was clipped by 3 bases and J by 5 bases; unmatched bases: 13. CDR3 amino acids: CATWDFPPPHYKKLF. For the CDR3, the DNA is TGTGCCACCTGGGATTTCCCCCCCCCTCATTATAAGAAACTCTTT.

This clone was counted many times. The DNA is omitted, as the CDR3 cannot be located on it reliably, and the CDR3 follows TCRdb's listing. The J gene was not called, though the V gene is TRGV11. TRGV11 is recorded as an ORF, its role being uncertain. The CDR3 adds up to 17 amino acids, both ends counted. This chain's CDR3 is CTTVPAGLYTTGWFKIF.

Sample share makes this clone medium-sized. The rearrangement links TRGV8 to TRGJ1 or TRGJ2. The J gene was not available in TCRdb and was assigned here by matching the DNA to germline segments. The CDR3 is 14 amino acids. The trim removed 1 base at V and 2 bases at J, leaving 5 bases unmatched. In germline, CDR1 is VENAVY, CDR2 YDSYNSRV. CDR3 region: CATWDSRDYYKKLF. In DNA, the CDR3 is TGTGCCACCTGGGATAGTCGGGATTATTATAAGAAACTCTTT.

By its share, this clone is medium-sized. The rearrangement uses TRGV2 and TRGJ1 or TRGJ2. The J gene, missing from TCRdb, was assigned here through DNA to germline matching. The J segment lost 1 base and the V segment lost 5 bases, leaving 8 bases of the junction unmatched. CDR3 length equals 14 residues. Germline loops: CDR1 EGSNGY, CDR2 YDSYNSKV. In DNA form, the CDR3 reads TGTGCCACCTGGGCCGGAACTAATTATTATAAGAAACTCTTT. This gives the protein CATWAGTNYYKKLF.